This T cell receptor beta chain was profiled in a study of T cells in localized non-small cell lung cancer. Study-wide points: Heterogeneity stays possible, as sequencing covered only one tumor region. Uninvolved adjacent lung had more T cell clonality than any other tissue, topping tumor. Prolonged overall survival went with higher T cell density in the blood.

The length of the CDR3 is 14 residues. Trimming at V came to 4 bases and at J to 2 bases, leaving 3 bases not matched to a gene. In germline, CDR1 is SGHRS, CDR2 YFSETQ. Repertoires were generated with immunoSEQ multiplex PCR, while TCRdb's copy carries only in-frame clones and drops some. The profile shows some 28,000 clones, approximately 90% of them singletons. A word on this clone: Antigen: not known.

Sequences were derived from peripheral blood, sampled before any cancer treatment. This clonotype was obtained from a woman aged 18 to 55 with stage I lung adenocarcinoma. V usage is TRBV5-1 and J usage is TRBJ1-3, with 7 bases lining up with TRBD1. The CDR3 DNA sequence: TGCGCCAGCAGCCCAGGGACAGCTGGAAACACCATATATTTT. Its protein product is CASSPGTAGNTIYF.